These T cell receptor beta chains were read from a single sample in a study of T cells after yellow fever vaccination. MiXCR, run by TCRdb on the 5' RACE reads, gives a single entry per CDR3 protein. The data hold about 130,000 distinct CDR3 sequences, with about 7% observed a single time. The material was CD4+ T cells sorted from PBMCs, obtained 10 days after the first yellow fever vaccination. The receptor set was obtained from a man younger than 35 who received the YFV17D yellow fever vaccine. CDR3s include the opening cysteine and the closing phenylalanine or tryptophan. A D gene is named only where the DNA matches it firmly. The size of a clone is reported for some rows only, either as once, few or many, or as a class for expanded clones.

clone_size: few; v_call: TRBV6-5; d_call: NA; j_call: TRBJ2-5; cdr3_aa: CASSYQHETQYF; cdr3_nt: TGTGCCAGCAGTTACCAACATGAGACCCAGTACTTC
clone_size: many; v_call: TRBV7-9; d_call: NA; j_call: TRBJ1-1; cdr3_aa: CASSFGSANTEAFF; cdr3_nt: TGTGCCAGCAGCTTCGGCTCTGCGAACACTGAAGCTTTCTTT
clone_size: many; v_call: TRBV5-1; d_call: NA; j_call: TRBJ2-1; cdr3_aa: CASSRGPEIGNEQFF; cdr3_nt: TGCGCCAGCAGCAGGGGACCGGAGATCGGGAATGAGCAGTTCTTC
clone_size: many; v_call: TRBV9; d_call: TRBD1; j_call: TRBJ1-3; cdr3_aa: CASSAGQGAVGNTIYF; cdr3_nt: TGTGCCAGCAGCGCAGGACAGGGGGCGGTTGGAAACACCATATATTTT
clone_size: many; v_call: TRBV5-1; d_call: TRBD1; j_call: TRBJ1-1; cdr3_aa: CASSLLTGGANTEAFF; cdr3_nt: TGCGCCAGCAGCCTCTTGACAGGGGGCGCGAACACTGAAGCTTTCTTT
clone_size: many; v_call: TRBV6-5; d_call: TRBD1; j_call: TRBJ1-5; cdr3_aa: CASSQTGQEQPQHF; cdr3_nt: TGTGCCAGCAGTCAGACAGGGCAGGAACAGCCCCAGCATTTT
clone_size: many; v_call: TRBV20-1; d_call: NA; j_call: TRBJ2-3; cdr3_aa: CSAKKLTDTQYF; cdr3_nt: TGCAGTGCTAAAAAGCTCACAGATACGCAGTATTTT
clone_size: many; v_call: TRBV7-6; d_call: NA; j_call: TRBJ2-5; cdr3_aa: CASSLNPDSRGRETQYF; cdr3_nt: TGTGCCAGCAGCTTAAACCCCGACTCGCGGGGGCGGGAGACCCAGTACTTC
clone_size: many; v_call: TRBV9; d_call: TRBD1; j_call: TRBJ2-5; cdr3_aa: CASSLGTGGMETQYF; cdr3_nt: TGTGCCAGCAGCCTAGGGACAGGGGGAATGGAGACCCAGTACTTC
clone_size: many; v_call: TRBV6-6; d_call: TRBD1; j_call: TRBJ2-5; cdr3_aa: CASSWGQGAQETQYF; cdr3_nt: TGTGCCAGCAGTTGGGGACAGGGGGCCCAAGAGACCCAGTACTTC
clone_size: many; v_call: TRBV7-2; d_call: NA; j_call: TRBJ2-5; cdr3_aa: CASSLGGLEETQYF; cdr3_nt: TGTGCCAGCAGCTTAGGGGGCCTGGAAGAGACCCAGTACTTC
clone_size: many; v_call: TRBV19; d_call: NA; j_call: TRBJ2-3; cdr3_aa: CASSIGQSTDTQYF; cdr3_nt: TGTGCCAGTAGTATAGGACAGAGCACAGATACGCAGTATTTT
clone_size: many; v_call: TRBV18; d_call: NA; j_call: TRBJ1-2; cdr3_aa: CASSPLPPARDLSNYGYTF; cdr3_nt: TGTGCCAGCTCACCACTACCCCCGGCAAGAGACCTTTCTAACTATGGCTACACCTTC
clone_size: many; v_call: TRBV7-2; d_call: TRBD2; j_call: TRBJ2-5; cdr3_aa: CASSNTAGGWETQYF; cdr3_nt: TGTGCCAGCAGCAATACGGCGGGGGGTTGGGAGACCCAGTACTTC
clone_size: many; v_call: TRBV2; d_call: NA; j_call: TRBJ2-3; cdr3_aa: CASSVADTQYF; cdr3_nt: TGTGCCAGCAGTGTTGCGGATACGCAGTATTTT
clone_size: NA; v_call: TRBV29-1; d_call: TRBD1; j_call: TRBJ2-5; cdr3_aa: CSVWTGTLLHRETQYF; cdr3_nt: TGCAGCGTGTGGACAGGGACACTTCTACACCGAGAGACCCAGTACTTC
clone_size: many; v_call: TRBV11-1; d_call: NA; j_call: TRBJ1-1; cdr3_aa: CASSLTGPAEAFF; cdr3_nt: TGTGCCAGCAGCTTAACAGGGCCCGCTGAAGCTTTCTTT
clone_size: many; v_call: TRBV20-1; d_call: NA; j_call: TRBJ2-7; cdr3_aa: CSARRTATYEQYF; cdr3_nt: TGCAGTGCTAGGAGGACAGCGACCTACGAGCAGTACTTC
clone_size: few; v_call: TRBV25-1; d_call: NA; j_call: TRBJ2-6; cdr3_aa: CASSELGDPGANVLTF; cdr3_nt: TGTGCCAGCAGTGAATTGGGGGACCCTGGGGCCAACGTCCTGACTTTC
clone_size: many; v_call: TRBV7-2; d_call: TRBD1; j_call: TRBJ1-2; cdr3_aa: CASSLTLQGVGYTF; cdr3_nt: TGTGCCAGCAGCCTTACCTTACAGGGGGTTGGCTACACCTTC
clone_size: many; v_call: TRBV10-2; d_call: NA; j_call: TRBJ1-3; cdr3_aa: CASRPQGIGNTIYF; cdr3_nt: TGCGCCAGCAGGCCCCAGGGAATCGGAAACACCATATATTTT
clone_size: many; v_call: TRBV20-1; d_call: NA; j_call: TRBJ2-2; cdr3_aa: CSASRRGNTGELFF; cdr3_nt: TGCAGTGCTAGTCGAAGGGGGAACACCGGGGAGCTGTTTTTT
clone_size: many; v_call: TRBV19; d_call: NA; j_call: TRBJ1-1; cdr3_aa: CASTLTFIVNTEAFF; cdr3_nt: TGTGCCAGTACCCTTACCTTTATTGTGAACACTGAAGCTTTCTTT
clone_size: NA; v_call: TRBV2; d_call: NA; j_call: TRBJ1-2; cdr3_aa: CASSGGQGTNFNYGYTF; cdr3_nt: TGTGCCAGCTCTGGGGGGCAGGGAACAAACTTTAACTATGGCTACACCTTC
clone_size: NA; v_call: TRBV18; d_call: TRBD2; j_call: TRBJ2-5; cdr3_aa: CASSPGGDGPRGTQYF; cdr3_nt: TGTGCCAGCTCACCGGGAGGGGACGGACCGAGGGGGACCCAGTACTTC
clone_size: few; v_call: TRBV28; d_call: NA; j_call: TRBJ2-3; cdr3_aa: CASSLGGGGAGTQYF; cdr3_nt: TGTGCCAGCAGTTTAGGAGGGGGGGGAGCGGGTACGCAGTATTTT
clone_size: many; v_call: TRBV24-1; d_call: NA; j_call: TRBJ2-2; cdr3_aa: CATSGGGTSNTGELFF; cdr3_nt: TGTGCCACCAGTGGTGGCGGGACCTCGAACACCGGGGAGCTGTTTTTT
clone_size: many; v_call: TRBV6-2/TRBV6-3; d_call: NA; j_call: TRBJ2-1; cdr3_aa: CASSLNPDWGDEQFF; cdr3_nt: TGTGCCAGCAGCTTGAATCCCGACTGGGGGGATGAGCAGTTCTTC
clone_size: many; v_call: TRBV18; d_call: NA; j_call: TRBJ1-6; cdr3_aa: CASSPGEGPFYSPLHF; cdr3_nt: TGTGCCAGCTCACCTGGGGAGGGCCCGTTTTATTCACCCCTCCACTTT
clone_size: many; v_call: TRBV5-1; d_call: TRBD1; j_call: TRBJ1-1; cdr3_aa: CASSNRGLVTEAFF; cdr3_nt: TGCGCCAGCAGCAACAGGGGCCTCGTCACTGAAGCTTTCTTT
clone_size: many; v_call: TRBV5-1; d_call: NA; j_call: TRBJ1-1; cdr3_aa: CASSLRGTQNTEAFF; cdr3_nt: TGCGCCAGCAGCCTTCGGGGGACCCAAAACACTGAAGCTTTCTTT
clone_size: few; v_call: TRBV28; d_call: TRBD2; j_call: TRBJ2-6; cdr3_aa: CASSSSGTSGANVLTF; cdr3_nt: TGTGCCAGCAGTTCTAGCGGTACCTCTGGGGCCAACGTCCTGACTTTC
clone_size: NA; v_call: TRBV19; d_call: NA; j_call: TRBJ2-2; cdr3_aa: CASNHPGETGELFF; cdr3_nt: TGTGCCAGTAATCATCCGGGGGAAACCGGGGAGCTGTTTTTT
clone_size: NA; v_call: TRBV4-3; d_call: NA; j_call: TRBJ1-4; cdr3_aa: CASSQEDPWGDEKLFF; cdr3_nt: TGCGCCAGCAGCCAAGAGGATCCTTGGGGAGATGAAAAACTGTTTTTT
clone_size: many; v_call: TRBV5-1; d_call: NA; j_call: TRBJ2-3; cdr3_aa: CASSSESPPDTQYF; cdr3_nt: TGCGCCAGCAGTTCGGAGTCTCCGCCAGATACGCAGTATTTT
clone_size: many; v_call: TRBV25-1; d_call: NA; j_call: TRBJ2-7; cdr3_aa: CASSEQGYEQYF; cdr3_nt: TGTGCCAGCAGTGAGCAGGGATACGAGCAGTACTTC
clone_size: NA; v_call: TRBV30; d_call: TRBD2; j_call: TRBJ2-7; cdr3_aa: CAWSFGLAGVGEQYF; cdr3_nt: TGTGCCTGGAGTTTTGGCCTAGCGGGGGTAGGGGAGCAGTACTTC
clone_size: many; v_call: TRBV28; d_call: TRBD1; j_call: TRBJ2-1; cdr3_aa: CASIAPGGSEQFF; cdr3_nt: TGTGCCAGCATAGCTCCAGGGGGAAGTGAGCAGTTCTTC
clone_size: many; v_call: TRBV12-3/TRBV12-4; d_call: TRBD1; j_call: TRBJ2-7; cdr3_aa: CASSYDRGYEQYF; cdr3_nt: TGTGCCAGCAGTTACGACAGGGGCTACGAGCAGTACTTC
clone_size: many; v_call: TRBV7-2; d_call: TRBD1; j_call: TRBJ2-5; cdr3_aa: CASSLAWAGGRETQYF; cdr3_nt: TGTGCCAGCAGCTTAGCGTGGGCAGGGGGACGTGAGACCCAGTACTTC
clone_size: many; v_call: TRBV5-1; d_call: NA; j_call: TRBJ2-5; cdr3_aa: CASSSNRVLETQYF; cdr3_nt: TGCGCCAGCAGCTCCAACAGGGTACTGGAGACCCAGTACTTC
clone_size: many; v_call: TRBV12-3/TRBV12-4; d_call: NA; j_call: TRBJ1-6; cdr3_aa: CASTQGSPLHF; cdr3_nt: TGTGCCAGCACCCAGGGATCACCCCTCCACTTT
clone_size: many; v_call: TRBV5-1; d_call: NA; j_call: TRBJ2-1; cdr3_aa: CASSSDSGGGYNEQFF; cdr3_nt: TGCGCCAGCAGCTCTGACTCAGGGGGGGGCTACAATGAGCAGTTCTTC
clone_size: NA; v_call: TRBV5-1; d_call: NA; j_call: TRBJ2-5; cdr3_aa: CASSLAYWGEYQETQYF; cdr3_nt: TGCGCCAGCAGCTTGGCCTACTGGGGAGAGTACCAAGAGACCCAGTACTTC
clone_size: many; v_call: TRBV12-3/TRBV12-4; d_call: TRBD1; j_call: TRBJ2-5; cdr3_aa: CASSYPLDRGETQYF; cdr3_nt: TGTGCCAGCAGTTACCCCCTGGACAGGGGAGAGACCCAGTACTTC
clone_size: many; v_call: TRBV28; d_call: TRBD1; j_call: TRBJ2-5; cdr3_aa: CASSLNPGQGGETQYF; cdr3_nt: TGTGCCAGCAGTCTCAATCCCGGACAGGGCGGAGAGACCCAGTACTTC